Listed here are 9 T cell receptor beta chains from one sample, sequenced in a study of blood T cell repertoires in COVID-19. The repertoire was sequenced with immunoSEQ multiplex PCR; TCRdb's copy has only in-frame clones and lacks some. The sample includes about 160,000 clones, 70% to 90% seen only once; the top ten take less than 8%. Sequencing was carried out using PBMCs or T cells enriched from blood (not recorded which). These receptors were taken from a woman between 50 and 59 years old who had recovered from COVID-19.

The CDR3 coding sequence is TGTGCCAGCAGTCAATCCTGGCTAGGGGACACTGAAGCTTTCTTT. The encoded protein is CASSQSWLGDTEAFF. The genes are TRBV11-3 and TRBJ1-1, with D maybe TRBD1 (5 bases). This CDR3 has 15 residues. The germline V gene has CDR1 SGHNT and CDR2 YENEEA. V shed 6 bases and J shed 3 bases, with 17 bases lying between them.

The genes are TRBV4-1 and TRBJ1-2; no clear D. The length of the CDR3 is 18 residues. V gave up 0 bases and J gave up 1 base, with 18 bases separating them. Germline V gene lookup returns CDR1 MGHRA and CDR2 YSYEKL. The CDR3 loop is CASSQDRILGANNYGYTF. CDR3 in DNA: TGCGCCAGCAGCCAAGATCGGATATTGGGAGCTAATAACTATGGCTACACCTTC.

This clone was seen once. The chain carries TRBV6-2 or TRBV6-3 and TRBJ1-2, with D possibly matching TRBD1 (6 bases). Trimming shortened V by 6 bases and J by 4 bases, and 9 bases separated the two germline ends. Germline CDR1 MNHEY, CDR2 SVGEGT. The CDR3 loop spans 12 amino acids. The DNA for the CDR3 is TGTGCCAGCAGCCCGGACAGCTATGGCTACACCTTC. Translation: CASSPDSYGYTF.

The chain combines TRBV7-9 with TRBJ1-2; TRBD1 agrees at 9 bases. With 5 bases clipped from V and 10 bases from J, the junction kept 11 bases outside the gene matches. Per the germline V gene, CDR1 is SEHNR and CDR2 is FQNEAQ (reference sequence). The CDR3 consists of 14 residues. The CDR3 is CASSSPGTGMDYTF. CDR3 in DNA: TGTGCCAGCAGCAGTCCGGGGACAGGGATGGACTACACCTTC.

The V and J genes are TRBV30 and TRBJ1-1; perhaps TRBD1 as D (6 bases). V was cut by 3 bases and J by 0 bases, with 23 bases left in between. The germline gives CDR1 GTSNPN, CDR2 SVGIG (reference sequence). CDR3 size: 18 residues. CDR3 DNA: TGTGCCTGGAGGAAACCCGAAGGGGGTGTGTACATGAACACTGAAGCTTTCTTT. Translation gives CAWRKPEGGVYMNTEAFF.

This clone was observed a few times. The V and J genes are TRBV7-9 and TRBJ1-1; the D is unclear. This CDR3 is built from 14 residues. V shed 1 base and J shed 4 bases, with 10 bases lying between them. CDR1 and CDR2 (germline): SEHNR, FQNEAQ (reference sequence). The CDR3 loop is CASSLDGRATEAFF. Here the CDR3 DNA reads TGTGCCAGCAGCTTAGACGGGAGGGCCACTGAAGCTTTCTTT.

The chain uses TRBV19 and TRBJ1-2, with 8 bases lining up with TRBD1. This CDR3 contains 14 residues. Germline-derived CDR1 and CDR2 are LNHDA and SQIVND (reference sequence). V was pared by 6 bases and J by 2 bases, with 5 bases of the junction left unmatched. The CDR3: CASRNRGENYGYTF. DNA of the CDR3: TGTGCCAGTAGAAACAGGGGGGAAAACTATGGCTACACCTTC.

J is TRBJ1-2 and V is TRBV5-6; 10 bases match TRBD1. J was trimmed by 4 bases and V by 0 bases; bases with no gene match: 6. The CDR3 is made up of 16 amino acids. CDR1 is SGHDT and CDR2 is YYEEEE in the germline V gene. CDR3 nucleotides: TGTGCCAGCAGCTTGGTGGGACAGGGGAATAGCTATGGCTACACCTTC. This sequence encodes CASSLVGQGNSYGYTF.

The chain employs TRBV18 and TRBJ2-3; TRBD1 matches at 7 bases. The CDR3 loop spans 17 amino acids. The trim removed 3 bases at V and 0 bases at J, leaving 9 bases unmatched. CDR1 KGHSH and CDR2 LQKENI come from the germline V gene. The CDR3 coding sequence is TGTGCCAGCTCACCTACCCTACAGGGGTGGAGCACAGATACGCAGTATTTT. Protein sequence: CASSPTLQGWSTDTQYF. The full variable domain, in which reference TRBV18 and TRBJ2-3 provide the parts outside the CDR3, is NAGVMQNPRHLVRRRGQEARLRCSPMKGHSHVYWYRQLPEEGLKFMVYLQKENIIDESGMPKERFSAEFPKEGPSILRIQQVVRGDSAAYFCASSPTLQGWSTDTQYFGPGTRLTVL.